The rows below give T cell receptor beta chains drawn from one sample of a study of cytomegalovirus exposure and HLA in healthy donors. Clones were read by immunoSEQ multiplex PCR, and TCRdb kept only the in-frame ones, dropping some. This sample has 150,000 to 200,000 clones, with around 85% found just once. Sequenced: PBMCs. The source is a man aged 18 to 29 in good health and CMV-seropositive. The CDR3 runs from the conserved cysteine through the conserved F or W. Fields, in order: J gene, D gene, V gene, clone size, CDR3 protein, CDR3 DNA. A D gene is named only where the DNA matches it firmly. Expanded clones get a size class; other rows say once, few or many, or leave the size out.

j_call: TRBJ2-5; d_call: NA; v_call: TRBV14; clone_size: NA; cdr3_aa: CASSQVSLLRETQYF; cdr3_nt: TGTGCCAGCAGCCAAGTGAGCTTACTAAGGGAGACCCAGTACTTC
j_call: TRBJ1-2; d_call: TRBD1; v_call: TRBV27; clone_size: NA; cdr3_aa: CASSRQDRGSGYTF; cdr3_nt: TGTGCCAGCAGCCGCCAGGACAGGGGTTCAGGCTACACCTTC
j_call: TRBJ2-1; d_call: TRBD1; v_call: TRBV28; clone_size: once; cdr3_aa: CASSLRQGAAHEQFF; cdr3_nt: TGTGCCAGCAGTTTGAGGCAGGGGGCCGCCCATGAGCAGTTCTTC
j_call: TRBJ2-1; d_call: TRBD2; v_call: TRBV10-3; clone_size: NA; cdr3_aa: CAIRASSGSNSGHNEQFF; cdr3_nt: TGTGCCATCAGAGCGAGCAGCGGGAGTAATAGTGGACACAATGAGCAGTTCTTC
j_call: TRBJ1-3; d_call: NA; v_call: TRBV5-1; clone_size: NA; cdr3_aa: CASSPGPGGGNTIYF; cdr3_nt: TGCGCCAGCAGCCCTGGGCCGGGAGGTGGAAACACCATATATTTT
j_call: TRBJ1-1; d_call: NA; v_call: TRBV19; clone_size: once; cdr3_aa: CASSKGRTGTEAFF; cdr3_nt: TGTGCCAGTAGTAAGGGGCGGACCGGGACTGAAGCTTTCTTT
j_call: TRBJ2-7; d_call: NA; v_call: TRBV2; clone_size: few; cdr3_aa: CASIPRGSRSYEQYF; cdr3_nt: TGTGCCAGCATCCCAAGGGGGTCGAGGTCCTACGAGCAGTACTTC
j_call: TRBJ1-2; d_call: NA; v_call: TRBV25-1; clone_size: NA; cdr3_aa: CASSELKQGGYGYTF; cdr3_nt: TGTGCCAGCAGTGAATTGAAACAGGGAGGGTATGGCTACACCTTC
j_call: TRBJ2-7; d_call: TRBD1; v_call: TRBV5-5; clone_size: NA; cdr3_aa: CASSLAQGAAIEQYF; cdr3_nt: TGTGCCAGCAGCTTGGCTCAGGGGGCGGCTATCGAGCAGTACTTC
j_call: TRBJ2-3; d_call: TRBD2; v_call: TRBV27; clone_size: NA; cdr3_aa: CASSFGLAGADTQYF; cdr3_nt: TGTGCCAGCAGTTTCGGTTTAGCGGGAGCAGATACGCAGTATTTT
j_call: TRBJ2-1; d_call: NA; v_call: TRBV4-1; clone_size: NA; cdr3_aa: CASSPEHSPYNEQFF; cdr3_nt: TGCGCCAGCAGCCCAGAACACAGTCCCTACAATGAGCAGTTCTTC
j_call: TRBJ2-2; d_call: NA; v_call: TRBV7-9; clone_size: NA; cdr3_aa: CASSLRRLDRPRGELFF; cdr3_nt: TGTGCCAGCAGCTTAAGGAGGCTCGACCGCCCTCGTGGGGAGCTGTTTTTT
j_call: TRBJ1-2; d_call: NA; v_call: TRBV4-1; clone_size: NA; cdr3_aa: CASSQGGRGTTGYTF; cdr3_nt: TGCGCCAGCAGCCAAGGGGGCAGGGGAACTACTGGCTACACCTTC
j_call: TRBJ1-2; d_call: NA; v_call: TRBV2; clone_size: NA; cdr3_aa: CASRGAGGGYYGYTF; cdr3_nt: TGTGCCAGCAGGGGCGCCGGGGGGGGATACTATGGCTACACCTTC
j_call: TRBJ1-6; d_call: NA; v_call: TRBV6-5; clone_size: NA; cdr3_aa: CASSRTRYNSPLHF; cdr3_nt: TGTGCCAGCAGTAGGACACGCTATAATTCACCCCTCCACTTT
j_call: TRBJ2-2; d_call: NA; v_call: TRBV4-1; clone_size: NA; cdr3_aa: CASSQYQGDTGELFF; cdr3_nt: TGCGCCAGCAGCCAGTATCAGGGTGACACCGGGGAGCTGTTTTTT
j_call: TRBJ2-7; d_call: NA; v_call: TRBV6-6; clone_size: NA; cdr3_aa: CASSLAGIPYEQYF; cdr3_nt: TGTGCCAGCAGCCTAGCCGGGATTCCCTACGAGCAGTACTTC
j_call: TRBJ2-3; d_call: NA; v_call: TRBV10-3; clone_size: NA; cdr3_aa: CAISESRGLIIPLNTQYF; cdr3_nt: TGTGCCATCAGTGAGTCAAGGGGACTGATCATCCCGCTGAATACGCAGTATTTT
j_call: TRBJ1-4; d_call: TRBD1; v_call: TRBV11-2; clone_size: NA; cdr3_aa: CASSYGTGAKLFF; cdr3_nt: TGTGCCAGCAGCTATGGGACAGGGGCAAAACTGTTTTTT
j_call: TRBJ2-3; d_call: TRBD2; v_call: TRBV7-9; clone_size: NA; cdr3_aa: CASSGGTSGDTQYF; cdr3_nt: TGTGCCAGCAGCGGCGGGACTAGCGGGGATACGCAGTATTTT
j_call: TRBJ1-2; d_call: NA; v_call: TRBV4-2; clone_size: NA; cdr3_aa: CASSQEGGINYGYTF; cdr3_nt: TGTGCCAGCAGCCAGGAGGGGGGGATTAACTATGGCTACACCTTC
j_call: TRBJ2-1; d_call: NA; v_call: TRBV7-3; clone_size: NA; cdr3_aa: CASSPTTDNEQFF; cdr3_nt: TGTGCCAGCAGCCCGACTACCGACAATGAGCAGTTCTTC
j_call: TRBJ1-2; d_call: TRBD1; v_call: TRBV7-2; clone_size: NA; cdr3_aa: CASSGQGDYGYTF; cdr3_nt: TGTGCCAGCAGCGGACAGGGGGACTATGGCTACACCTTC
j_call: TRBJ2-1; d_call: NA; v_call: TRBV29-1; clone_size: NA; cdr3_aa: CSVEAFASATTYNEQFF; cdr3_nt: TGCAGCGTTGAAGCTTTCGCTAGCGCGACAACCTACAATGAGCAGTTCTTC
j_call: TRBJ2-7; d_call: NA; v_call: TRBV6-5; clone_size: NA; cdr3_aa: CASSYSQGRYEQYF; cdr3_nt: TGTGCCAGCAGTTACTCCCAGGGGCGGTACGAGCAGTACTTC
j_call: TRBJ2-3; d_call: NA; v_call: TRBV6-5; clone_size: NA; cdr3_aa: CASSYSTVTDTQYF; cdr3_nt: TGTGCCAGCAGTTACTCGACAGTCACAGATACGCAGTATTTT
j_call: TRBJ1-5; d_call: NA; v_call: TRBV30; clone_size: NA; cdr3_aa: CAWRLPGATGQPQHF; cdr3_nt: TGTGCCTGGAGGCTACCTGGGGCGACCGGTCAGCCCCAGCATTTT
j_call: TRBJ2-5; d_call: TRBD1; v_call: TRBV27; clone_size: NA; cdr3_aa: CASSLGATRDRQETQYF; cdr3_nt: TGTGCCAGCAGTTTAGGAGCAACACGGGACAGACAAGAGACCCAGTACTTC
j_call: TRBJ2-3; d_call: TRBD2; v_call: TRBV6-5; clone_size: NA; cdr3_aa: CASSLTSGGTDTQYF; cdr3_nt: TGTGCCAGCAGCCTGACTAGCGGGGGCACAGATACGCAGTATTTT
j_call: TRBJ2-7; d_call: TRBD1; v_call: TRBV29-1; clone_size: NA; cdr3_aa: CSVDDRVREQYF; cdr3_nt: TGCAGCGTTGACGACAGGGTTCGGGAGCAGTACTTC
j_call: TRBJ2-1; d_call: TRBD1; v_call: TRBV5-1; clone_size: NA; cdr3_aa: CASSYRGQGLRNEQFF; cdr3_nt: TGCGCCAGCAGCTACAGAGGACAGGGTCTTAGAAATGAGCAGTTCTTC
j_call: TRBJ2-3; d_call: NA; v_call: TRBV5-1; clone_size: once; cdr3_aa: CASSLARAGGTDTQYF; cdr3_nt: TGCGCCAGCAGCTTGGCGCGGGCAGGGGGCACAGATACGCAGTATTTT
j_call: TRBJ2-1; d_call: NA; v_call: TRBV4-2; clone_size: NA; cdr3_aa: CASSQDPDRYNEQFF; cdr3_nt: TGTGCCAGCAGCCAGGACCCGGACAGATACAATGAGCAGTTCTTC